The 15 T cell receptor beta chains presented below share a single source sample, sequenced in a study of T cell repertoires in cytomegalovirus infection. The antigens for these receptors are not known. TCRdb ran MiXCR on the reads and lists one entry per CDR3 protein. The profile shows around 120,000 distinct CDR3 sequences, 20% to 30% of them singletons. Sequencing was carried out using PBMCs, sequenced either directly or after in vitro stimulation (not recorded which). The receptors here all came from a human donor in good health (CMV status not recorded). Some clones in this sample may be carry-over from other donors' samples.

J is TRBJ2-7 and V is TRBV6-2 or TRBV6-3; D remains ambiguous. The CDR3 covers 13 residues. Trimming shortened V by 8 bases and J by 2 bases, and 13 bases separated the two germline ends. Germline assignment: CDR1 MNHEY and CDR2 SVGEGT. The CDR3 reads CASSQRDPYEQYV. For the CDR3, the DNA is TGTGCCAGCTCGCAGCGCGATCCCTACGAGCAGTACGTC.

This clonotype was observed a few times. The rearrangement links TRBV20-1 to TRBJ1-1; D is perhaps TRBD1 (6 bases). Trimming removed 0 bases at V and 5 bases at J, with 10 bases between. The germline V gene encodes CDR1 DFQATT and CDR2 SNEGSKA (reference sequence). The length of the CDR3 is 13 residues. DNA for the CDR3: TGCAGTGCTAGAGACAGAGGGACAACTGAAGCTTTCTTT. The encoded protein is CSARDRGTTEAFF.

This clonotype was seen only a few times. The chain uses TRBV5-4 and TRBJ2-4, with D possibly matching TRBD2 (5 bases). CDR1 is SGHNT, CDR2 YYREEE, per germline (reference sequence). The length of the CDR3 is 17 residues. The V end was cut by 3 bases, the J end by 0 bases, with 16 bases between. In DNA form, the CDR3 reads TGTGCCAGCAGCTCCCTGGGCGGAGGACTAGCCAAAAACATTCAGTACTTC. It encodes CASSSLGGGLAKNIQYF.

This chain connects TRBV15 to TRBJ1-6; D is possibly TRBD1 (5 bases). Trimming took 4 bases from V and 4 from J, leaving 11 bases between them. Germline V gene data show CDR1 as LNHNV and CDR2 as YYDKDF (reference sequence). The CDR3 sequence is 15 residues long. The CDR3 is CATSKQDVYNSPLHF. The CDR3 nucleotides read TGTGCCACCAGCAAACAGGACGTTTATAATTCACCCCTCCACTTT.

The chain links TRBV7-8 to TRBJ1-1; a possible D gene is TRBD1 (6 bases). The CDR3 extends over 13 amino acids. Trimming took 5 bases from V and 1 from J, leaving 8 bases between them. Germline CDR1 SGHVS, CDR2 FQNEAQ. The DNA for the CDR3 is TGTGCCAGCAGCGCGACAGGGAACACTGAAGCTTTCTTT. Translating it yields CASSATGNTEAFF.

The chain uses TRBV28 and TRBJ2-1; D remains ambiguous. Per germline, CDR1 MDHEN and CDR2 SYDVKM. V lost 3 bases and J lost 0, with 12 bases in between. The CDR3 is made up of 16 amino acids. The CDR3: CASSFLGTASYNEQFF. CDR3 nucleotides: TGTGCCAGCAGTTTTTTGGGAACAGCCTCCTACAATGAGCAGTTCTTC.

The sample holds many counts of this clonotype. The rearrangement uses TRBV7-8 and TRBJ1-2, with 7 nucleotides matching TRBD1. The V segment lost 5 bases and the J segment 0 bases; nucleotides outside the gene matches: 15. The CDR3 consists of 18 residues. Germline-derived CDR1 and CDR2 are SGHVS and FQNEAQ. The CDR3 spells CASSQRTGALEANYGYTF. The CDR3 coding sequence is TGTGCCAGCAGCCAACGAACAGGGGCCCTCGAAGCTAACTATGGCTACACCTTC.

The chain is built from TRBV9 and TRBJ2-4; no clear D. The germline gives CDR1 SGDLS, CDR2 YYNGEE. This CDR3 spans 14 amino acids. Trimming cost V 5 bases and J 0 bases, with 9 bases left between them. CDR3 DNA sequence: TGTGCCAGCAGTAATAGTTTAGCCAAAAACATTCAGTACTTC. Translating it yields CASSNSLAKNIQYF. Supplemented by reference TRBV9 and TRBJ2-4, the full variable domain reads DSGVTQTPKHLITATGQRVTLRCSPRSGDLSVYWYQQSLDQGLQFLIQYYNGEERAKGNILERFSAQQFPDLHSELNLSSLELGDSALYFCASSNSLAKNIQYFGAGTRLSVL.

This clonotype has a handful of counts. The genes are TRBV6-2 or TRBV6-3 and TRBJ2-7; possible D gene TRBD2, 5 bases. V lost 5 bases to trimming and J lost 4 bases, with 15 bases between them. This CDR3 is built from 14 residues. The germline gives CDR1 MNHEY, CDR2 SVGEGT. The CDR3 here is CASSMDFPPYEQYV. CDR3 nucleotide sequence: TGTGCCAGCAGTATGGACTTCCCTCCTTACGAGCAGTACGTC.

The chain joins TRBV27 to TRBJ1-2; D is undetermined. The germline CDR1 and CDR2 sequences are MNHEY and SMNVEV (reference sequence). The V end was cut by 6 bases, the J end by 6 bases, with 14 bases between. This CDR3 region has 13 residues. The chain's CDR3 is CASSSGSRNGYTF. For the CDR3, the DNA is TGTGCCAGCAGCTCAGGATCACGGAATGGCTACACCTTC.

Ten or more counts support this clonotype. This rearrangement joins TRBV7-8 to TRBJ2-1, with TRBD1 matching 7 bases. Germline trimming cut 4 bases from V and 10 bases from J; bases unmatched to any gene: 7. The CDR3 spans 13 residues. The germline gives CDR1 SGHVS, CDR2 FQNEAQ. For the CDR3, the DNA is TGTGCCAGCAGCTCCAGACAGGGTGGCGAGCAGTTCTTC. This gives the protein CASSSRQGGEQFF.

The rearrangement joins TRBV20-1 to TRBJ2-1, with D unclear. In germline, CDR1 is DFQATT, CDR2 SNEGSKA (reference sequence). V was shortened by 5 bases and J by 0 bases, with 11 bases between the two germline ends. The CDR3 sequence is 14 residues long. In DNA form, the CDR3 reads TGCAGTGCTCTGCTCCTGAGCTCCTACAATGAGCAGTTCTTC. It codes for CSALLLSSYNEQFF.

This clonotype was recorded many times. This chain joins TRBV12-3 or TRBV12-4 and TRBJ1-4, with a possible D match to TRBD1 (5 bases). V dropped 6 bases and J dropped 0 bases, with 8 bases sitting between them. The CDR3 runs 14 residues. The CDR3: CASSLQATNEKLFF. As DNA, the CDR3 is TGTGCCAGCAGCTTACAGGCAACTAATGAAAAACTGTTTTTT.

The J gene is TRBJ1-1, the V gene TRBV9, with 9 bases fitting TRBD1. CDR3 length: 15 residues. Germline V CDR1 and CDR2: SGDLS, YYNGEE. With 3 bases clipped from V and 5 bases from J, the junction kept 8 bases outside the gene matches. The CDR3 nucleotides are TGTGCCAGCAGCGGAGGGGGACAGGGACGAACTGAAGCTTTCTTT. Translated: CASSGGGQGRTEAFF.

The chain links TRBV6-6 to TRBJ1-2, with TRBD1 matching over 9 bases. V lost 5 bases to trimming and J lost 0 bases; unmatched junction nucleotides: 10. The CDR3 has 17 residues. The germline gives CDR1 MNHNY, CDR2 SVGAGI (reference sequence). The CDR3, as DNA: TGTGCCAGCAGTACAGGGGGACAGGGCAAACCTAACTATGGCTACACCTTC. Protein product: CASSTGGQGKPNYGYTF.